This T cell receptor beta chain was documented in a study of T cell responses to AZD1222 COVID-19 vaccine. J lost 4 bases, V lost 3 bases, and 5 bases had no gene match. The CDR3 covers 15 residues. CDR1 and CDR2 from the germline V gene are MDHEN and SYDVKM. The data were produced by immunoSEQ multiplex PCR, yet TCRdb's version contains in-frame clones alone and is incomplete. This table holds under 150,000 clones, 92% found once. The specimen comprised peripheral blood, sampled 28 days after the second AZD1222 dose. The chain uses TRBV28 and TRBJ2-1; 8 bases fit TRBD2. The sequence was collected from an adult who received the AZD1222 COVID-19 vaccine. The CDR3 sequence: CASSFPAGAYNEQFF. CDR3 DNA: TGTGCCAGCAGTTTCCCAGCGGGAGCTTACAATGAGCAGTTCTTC.